The 14 T cell receptor beta chains given below trace back to one sample, sequenced in a study of T cell changes during pregnancy in multiple sclerosis (dated by TCRdb to the late 2010s). Libraries were constructed by the immunoSEQ multiplex PCR assay. TCRdb holds this immuneACCESS table with in-frame rearrangements only. Some clones are missing; in checked studies, unresolved V genes explain under half, and the rest has no known cause. This sample comprises fewer than 50,000 clones, roughly 95% of them detected only once. The ten largest account for roughly 0.32% of the sample. The sample in question was CD4+ T cells from peripheral blood mononuclear cells, obtained in the third trimester of pregnancy. The source is a female donor with multiple sclerosis, enrolled in a pregnancy study.

The V gene is TRBV10-3, the J gene TRBJ1-2; weak D call: TRBD1 (6 bases). This CDR3 is 14 amino acids long. Germline values: CDR1 ENHRY, CDR2 SYGVKD. Trimming pared 3 bases from V and 0 bases from J, leaving 8 bases between. The CDR3 spells CAISDRTANYGYTF. CDR3 sequence (DNA): TGTGCCATCAGTGATCGGACAGCTAACTATGGCTACACCTTC.

In this sample, this clone turned up once. The chain joins TRBV28 to TRBJ1-4; possible D gene TRBD1, 6 bases. The CDR3 is made up of 15 amino acids. Germline CDR1 is MDHEN and CDR2 is SYDVKM. Trimming took off 7 bases at V and 8 bases at J, with 20 bases between the two ends. The CDR3, as DNA: TGTGCCAGCACTCCGTGGGGGGGGGCTCGGGAAAAACTGTTTTTT. Translated: CASTPWGGAREKLFF.

The chain is built from TRBV5-1 and TRBJ1-2; TRBD1 agrees at 9 bases. CDR3 length: 15 residues. Germline trimming cut 4 bases from V and 2 bases from J; bases unmatched to any gene: 6. Germline V gene data show CDR1 as SGHRS and CDR2 as YFSETQ. CDR3 sequence (DNA): TGCGCCAGCAGCACCACAGGGGGCCGGAACTATGGCTACACCTTC. Translating it yields CASSTTGGRNYGYTF.

The chain has TRBV2 and TRBJ2-6, with D perhaps TRBD2 (5 bases). Trimming left V 6 bases short and J 4 bases short, with 16 bases between. The CDR3 totals 16 residues. Germline values: CDR1 SNHLY, CDR2 FYNNEI. CDR3 loop: CASSRENTGGANVLTF. The CDR3 nucleotides read TGTGCCAGCAGCCGGGAAAATACTGGGGGGGCCAACGTCCTGACTTTC.

V and J are TRBV20-1 and TRBJ2-7, with D perhaps TRBD2 (6 bases). The CDR3 is made up of 11 amino acids. CDR1 is DFQATT, CDR2 SNEGSKA, per germline (reference sequence). The V end lost 6 bases, the J end lost 3 bases, and 9 bases lay between the germline ends. As DNA, the CDR3 is TGCAGTGCAAAGGGAGGCTACGAGCAGTACTTC. This gives the protein CSAKGGYEQYF.

The chain recombines TRBV15 with TRBJ1-4, with TRBD1 matching over 8 bases. With V trimmed by 3 bases and J by 8 bases, 5 bases remained unmatched. The CDR3 is 14 residues long. Germline values: CDR1 LNHNV, CDR2 YYDKDF (reference sequence). CDR3 nucleotide sequence: TGTGCCACCAGCAGCGGACAGGGCTACGAAAAACTGTTTTTT. As protein: CATSSGQGYEKLFF.

The chain employs TRBV5-4 and TRBJ1-1, with 12 bases lining up with TRBD1. CDR3 length equals 17 residues. Germline CDR1 and CDR2: SGHNT and YYREEE (reference sequence). V shed 2 bases and J 1 base; nucleotides not matched to a gene: 6. CDR3 sequence (DNA): TGTGCCAGCAGCTTAGGGGACAGGGGGCTTGGGAACACTGAAGCTTTCTTT. Translated, it gives CASSLGDRGLGNTEAFF. The full variable domain, with the rest looked up from reference TRBV5-4 and TRBJ1-1, is ETGVTQSPTHLIKTRGQQVTLRCSSQSGHNTVSWYQQALGQGPQFIFQYYREEENGRGNFPPRFSGLQFPNYSSELNVNALELDDSALYLCASSLGDRGLGNTEAFFGQGTRLTVV.

The CDR3 DNA reads as TGTGCCAGCAGCTCCCAATCCGGGTTAACGGATAATGAGCAGTTCTTC. Translation: CASSSQSGLTDNEQFF. The rearrangement joins TRBV7-6 to TRBJ2-1; D is ambiguous. Trimming took 4 bases from V and 7 from J, leaving 20 bases between them. CDR1 is SGHVS and CDR2 is FNYEAQ in the germline V gene. This CDR3 region has 16 residues.

This sequence joins TRBV7-2 and TRBJ2-7; D unclear. Per the germline V gene, CDR1 is SGHTA and CDR2 is FQGNSA. CDR3 length: 12 amino acids. V gave up 11 bases and J gave up 4 bases, with 15 bases separating them. In nucleotides, the CDR3 is TGTGCCTCGGCCTCGAACAGATACGAGCAGTACTTC. Translating it yields CASASNRYEQYF.

V gene TRBV5-4 combines with J gene TRBJ1-1; 9 nucleotides line up with TRBD1. The CDR3 length is 13 residues. V lost 2 bases and J lost 6; bases outside the gene matches: 2. CDR1 and CDR2 (germline): SGHNT, YYREEE (reference sequence). This CDR3 is CASSLQGAAEAFF. DNA of the CDR3: TGTGCCAGCAGCTTACAGGGGGCTGCTGAAGCTTTCTTT. Full variable domain (rest looked up from reference TRBV5-4 and TRBJ1-1): ETGVTQSPTHLIKTRGQQVTLRCSSQSGHNTVSWYQQALGQGPQFIFQYYREEENGRGNFPPRFSGLQFPNYSSELNVNALELDDSALYLCASSLQGAAEAFFGQGTRLTVV.

The chain combines TRBV7-3 with TRBJ2-1, with D possibly being TRBD2 (6 bases). CDR3 length: 15 residues. Trimming cost V 0 bases and J 14 bases, with 20 bases left between them. Germline CDR1 SGHTA, CDR2 FQGTGA. The CDR3 loop is CASSLTGGDPKEKFF. The DNA for the CDR3 is TGTGCCAGCAGCTTAACCGGGGGAGATCCCAAGGAAAAGTTCTTC.

This rearrangement joins TRBV7-9 to TRBJ2-7; no reliable D call. CDR3 length: 11 residues. In germline, CDR1 is SEHNR, CDR2 FQNEAQ (reference sequence). Trimming stripped 4 bases from V and 2 bases from J, with 3 bases between. CDR3 sequence (DNA): TGTGCCAGCAGCTCGGCCTACGAGCAGTACTTC. Its protein is CASSSAYEQYF.

The CDR3 protein is CASKPGTGYTGELFF. The CDR3 DNA sequence: TGTGCCAGCAAACCAGGGACAGGGTATACCGGGGAGCTGTTTTTT. This rearrangement joins TRBV5-8 to TRBJ2-2; 9 nucleotides agree with TRBD1. The CDR3 sequence is 15 residues long. Per the germline V gene, CDR1 is SGHTS and CDR2 is YDEGEE. After removal of 6 bases from V and 5 bases from J, the junction contained 8 bases not matched to a gene.

The chain employs TRBV5-1 and TRBJ2-4; TRBD1 agrees at 7 bases. Germline V gene sequence: CDR1 SGHRS, CDR2 YFSETQ. This CDR3 spans 16 amino acids. V gave up 1 base and J gave up 0 bases; unmatched junction bases: 4. The CDR3 loop is CASSLIPGGAKNIQYF. The CDR3 region has the DNA TGCGCCAGCAGCTTGATTCCAGGGGGAGCCAAAAACATTCAGTACTTC.